This T cell receptor (beta chain) originates from a study of identical twins. Germline V gene data show CDR1 as SGHVS and CDR2 as FQNEAQ. The length of the CDR3 is 15 residues. Trimming shortened V by 3 bases and J by 2 bases, and 13 bases separated the two germline ends. This clonotype showed up just a few times. Each CDR3 protein is one row after TCRdb ran MiXCR on the 5' RACE reads. The sample lists approximately 190,000 distinct CDR3 sequences; approximately 15% were seen once. These same data were also listed under a study on T cells expressing NK-cell markers.

Sequencing was carried out using CD8+ T cells sorted from blood. This clonotype was sampled from a woman between 18 and 29 years old in good health. V usage is TRBV7-8 and J usage is TRBJ1-1; a weak D match, TRBD1 (6 bases). Here the CDR3 reads CASSFTAGGNTEAFF. The CDR3 region has the DNA TGTGCCAGCAGCTTTACCGCGGGGGGCAACACTGAAGCTTTCTTT.